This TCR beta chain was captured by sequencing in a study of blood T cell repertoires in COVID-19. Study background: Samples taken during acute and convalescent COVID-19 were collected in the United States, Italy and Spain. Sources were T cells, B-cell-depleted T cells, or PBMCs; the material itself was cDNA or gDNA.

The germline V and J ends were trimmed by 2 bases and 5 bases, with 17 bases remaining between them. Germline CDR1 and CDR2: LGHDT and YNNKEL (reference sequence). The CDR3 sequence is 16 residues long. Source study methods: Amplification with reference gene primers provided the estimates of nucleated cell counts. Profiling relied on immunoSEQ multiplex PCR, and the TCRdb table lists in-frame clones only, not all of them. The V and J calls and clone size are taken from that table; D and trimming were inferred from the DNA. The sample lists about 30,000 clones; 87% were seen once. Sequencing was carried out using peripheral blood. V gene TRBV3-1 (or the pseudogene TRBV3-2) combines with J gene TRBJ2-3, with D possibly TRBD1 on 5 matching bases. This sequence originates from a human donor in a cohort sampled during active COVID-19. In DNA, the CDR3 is TGTGCCAGCAGCCAATCGTCAGGGCGCCCACGAGATACGCAGTATTTT. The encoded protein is CASSQSSGRPRDTQYF.